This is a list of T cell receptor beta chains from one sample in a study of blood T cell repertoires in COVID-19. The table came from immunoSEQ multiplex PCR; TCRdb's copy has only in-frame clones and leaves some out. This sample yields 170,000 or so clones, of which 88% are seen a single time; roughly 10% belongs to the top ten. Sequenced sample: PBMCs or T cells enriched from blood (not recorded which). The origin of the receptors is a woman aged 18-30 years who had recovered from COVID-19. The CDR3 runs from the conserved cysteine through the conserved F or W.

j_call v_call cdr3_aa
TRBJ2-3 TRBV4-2 CASSQDLTGGPTDTQYF
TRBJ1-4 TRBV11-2 CASSTYRGRGEKLFF
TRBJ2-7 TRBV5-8 CASSLGVGGTTTYEQYF
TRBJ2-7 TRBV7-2 CASSSISRGPYSPYEQYF
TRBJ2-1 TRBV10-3 CAISLTGGNNNEQFF
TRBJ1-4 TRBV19 CASSIAPPTGRGKLFF
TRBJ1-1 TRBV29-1 CSVGQGATNTEAFF
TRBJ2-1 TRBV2 CASRSGTGVYNEQFF
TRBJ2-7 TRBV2 CALGLIGYEQYF
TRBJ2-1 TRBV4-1 CASSQDAGPYNEQFF
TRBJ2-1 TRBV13 CASSPSGTSGEVEQFF
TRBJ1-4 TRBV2 CASRFVGGKLFF
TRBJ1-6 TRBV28 CASSLDGENSPLHF
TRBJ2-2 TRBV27 CASSWGQGNTGELFF